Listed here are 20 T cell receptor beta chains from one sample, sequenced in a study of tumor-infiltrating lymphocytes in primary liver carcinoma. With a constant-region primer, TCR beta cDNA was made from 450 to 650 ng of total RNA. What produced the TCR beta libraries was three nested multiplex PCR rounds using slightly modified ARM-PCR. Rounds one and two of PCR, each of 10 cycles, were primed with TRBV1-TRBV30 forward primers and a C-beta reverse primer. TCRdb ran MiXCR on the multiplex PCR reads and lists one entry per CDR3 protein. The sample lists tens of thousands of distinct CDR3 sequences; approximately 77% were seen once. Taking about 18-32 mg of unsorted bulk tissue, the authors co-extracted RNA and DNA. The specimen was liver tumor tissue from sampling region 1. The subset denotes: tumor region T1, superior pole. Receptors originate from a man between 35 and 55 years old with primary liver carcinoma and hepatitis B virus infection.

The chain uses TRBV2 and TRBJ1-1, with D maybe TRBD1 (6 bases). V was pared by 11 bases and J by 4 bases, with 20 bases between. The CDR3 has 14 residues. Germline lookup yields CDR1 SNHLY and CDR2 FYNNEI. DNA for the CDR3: TGTGCCGGCGAGGTACAGGGAGTGGGCACTGAAGCTTTCTTT. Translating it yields CAGEVQGVGTEAFF.

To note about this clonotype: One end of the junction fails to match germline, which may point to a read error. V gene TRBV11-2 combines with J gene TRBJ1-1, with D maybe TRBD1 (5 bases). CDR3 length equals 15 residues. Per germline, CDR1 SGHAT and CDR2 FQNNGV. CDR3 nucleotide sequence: TGTACCAGCAGTTCAATGTATGGGGCGAACACTGAAGCTTTCTTT. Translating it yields CTSSSMYGANTEAFF.

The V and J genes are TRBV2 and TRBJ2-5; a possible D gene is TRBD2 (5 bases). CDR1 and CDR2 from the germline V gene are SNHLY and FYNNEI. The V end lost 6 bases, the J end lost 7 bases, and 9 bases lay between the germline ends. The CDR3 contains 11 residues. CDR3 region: CASSVGGTQYF. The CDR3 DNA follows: TGTGCCAGCAGCGTTGGAGGGACCCAGTACTTC.

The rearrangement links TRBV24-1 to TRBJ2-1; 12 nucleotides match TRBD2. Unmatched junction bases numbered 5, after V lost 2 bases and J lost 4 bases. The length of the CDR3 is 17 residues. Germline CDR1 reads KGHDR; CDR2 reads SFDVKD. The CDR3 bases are TGTGCCACCAGTGATTACGGACTAGCGGGATGGTACAATGAGCAGTTCTTC. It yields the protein CATSDYGLAGWYNEQFF.

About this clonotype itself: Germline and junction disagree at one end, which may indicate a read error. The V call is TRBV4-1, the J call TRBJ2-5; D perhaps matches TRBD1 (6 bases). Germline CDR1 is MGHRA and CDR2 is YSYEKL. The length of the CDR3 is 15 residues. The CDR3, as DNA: TGCACCAGCAGTCGAGAAGAGGACAGCCAAGAGACCCAGTACTTC. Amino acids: CTSSREEDSQETQYF.

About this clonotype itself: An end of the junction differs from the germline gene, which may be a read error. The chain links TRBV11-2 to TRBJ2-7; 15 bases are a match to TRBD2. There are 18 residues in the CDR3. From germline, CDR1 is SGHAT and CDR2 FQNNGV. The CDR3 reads CASSLSIGLAGGVYEQYF. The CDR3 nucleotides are TGTGCCAGTAGCTTATCCATTGGACTAGCGGGAGGGGTGTACGAGCAGTACTTC. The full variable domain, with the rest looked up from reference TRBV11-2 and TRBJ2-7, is EAGVAQSPRYKIIEKRQSVAFWCNPISGHATLYWYQQILGQGPKLLIQFQNNGVVDDSQLPKDRFSAERLKGVDSTLKIQPAKLEDSAVYLCASSLSIGLAGGVYEQYFGPGTRLTVT.

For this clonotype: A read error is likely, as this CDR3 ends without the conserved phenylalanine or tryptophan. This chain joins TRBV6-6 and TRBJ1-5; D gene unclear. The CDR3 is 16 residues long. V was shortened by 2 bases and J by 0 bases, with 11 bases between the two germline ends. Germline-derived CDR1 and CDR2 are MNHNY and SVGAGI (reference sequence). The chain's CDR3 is CASSYLVDYSNQPQHS. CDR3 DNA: TGTGCCAGCAGTTACCTAGTAGATTATAGCAATCAGCCCCAGCATTCT.

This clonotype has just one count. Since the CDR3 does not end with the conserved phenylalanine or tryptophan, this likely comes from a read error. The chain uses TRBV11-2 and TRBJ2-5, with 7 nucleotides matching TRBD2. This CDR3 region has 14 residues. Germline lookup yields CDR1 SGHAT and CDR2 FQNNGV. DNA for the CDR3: TGTGCTAGCAGCTTAGCTGGGGGGGGAGAGACTCAGTACTAC. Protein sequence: CASSLAGGGETQYY.

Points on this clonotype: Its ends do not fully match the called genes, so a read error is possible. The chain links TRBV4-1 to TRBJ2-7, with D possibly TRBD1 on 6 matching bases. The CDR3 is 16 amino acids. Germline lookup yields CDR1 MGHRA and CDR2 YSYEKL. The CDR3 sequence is CDSSQDLHGTGNEQYF. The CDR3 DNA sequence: TGCGACAGCAGCCAAGATCTCCATGGAACAGGGAACGAGCAGTACTTC.

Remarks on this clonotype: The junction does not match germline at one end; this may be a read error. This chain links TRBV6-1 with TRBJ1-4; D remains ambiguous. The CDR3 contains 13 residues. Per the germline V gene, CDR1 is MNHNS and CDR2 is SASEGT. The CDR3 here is CVSRKREREKLFF. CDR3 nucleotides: TGTGTCAGCAGGAAACGGGAGAGGGAAAAACTATTTTTT.

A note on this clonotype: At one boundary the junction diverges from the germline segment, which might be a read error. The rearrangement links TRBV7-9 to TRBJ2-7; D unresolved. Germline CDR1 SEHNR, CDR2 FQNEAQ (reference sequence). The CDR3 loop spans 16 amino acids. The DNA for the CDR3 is TGTGTCAGCAGCCCCACCCCCTCCACACTATCCTACGAGCAGTACTTC. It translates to CVSSPTPSTLSYEQYF.

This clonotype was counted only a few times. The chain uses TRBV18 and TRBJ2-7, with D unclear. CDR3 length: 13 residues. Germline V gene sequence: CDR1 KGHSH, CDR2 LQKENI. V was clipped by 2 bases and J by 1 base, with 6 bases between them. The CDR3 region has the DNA TGTGCCAGCTCACCATCCATATCCTACGAGCAGTACTTC. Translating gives CASSPSISYEQYF.

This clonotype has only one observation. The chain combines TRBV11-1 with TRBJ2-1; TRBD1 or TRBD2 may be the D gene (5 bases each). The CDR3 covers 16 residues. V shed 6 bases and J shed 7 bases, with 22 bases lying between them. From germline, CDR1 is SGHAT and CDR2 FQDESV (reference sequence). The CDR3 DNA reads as TGTGCCAGCAGTCGCCTACCGGGACGTGGGTATAATGAGCAGTTCTTC. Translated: CASSRLPGRGYNEQFF.

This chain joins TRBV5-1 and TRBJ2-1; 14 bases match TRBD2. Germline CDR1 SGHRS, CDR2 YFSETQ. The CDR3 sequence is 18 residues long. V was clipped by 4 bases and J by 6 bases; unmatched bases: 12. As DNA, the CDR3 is TGCGCCAGCAGCCCCGCCGGGACTAGCGGGAGTTTAGGCAATGAGCAGTTCTTC. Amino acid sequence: CASSPAGTSGSLGNEQFF.

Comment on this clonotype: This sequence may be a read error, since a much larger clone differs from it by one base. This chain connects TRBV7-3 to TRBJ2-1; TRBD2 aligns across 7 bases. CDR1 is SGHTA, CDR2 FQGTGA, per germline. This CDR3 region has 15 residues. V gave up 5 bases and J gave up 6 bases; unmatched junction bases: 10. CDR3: CASSTLAEVGNEQFF. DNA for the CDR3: TGTGCCAGCAGCACCCTAGCGGAAGTAGGCAATGAGCAGTTCTTC.

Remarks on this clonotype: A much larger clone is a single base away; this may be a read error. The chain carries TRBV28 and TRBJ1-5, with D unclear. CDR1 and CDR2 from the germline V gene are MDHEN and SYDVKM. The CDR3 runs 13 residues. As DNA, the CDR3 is TGTGCCAACAGTATAAGGAGGACCCTACCCCAGCATTTT. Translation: CANSIRRTLPQHF. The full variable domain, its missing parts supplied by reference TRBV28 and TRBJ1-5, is DVKVTQSSRYLVKRTGEKVFLECVQDMDHENMFWYRQDPGLGLRLIYFSYDVKMKEKGDIPEGYSVSREKKERFSLILESASTNQTSMYLCANSIRRTLPQHFGDGTRLSIL.

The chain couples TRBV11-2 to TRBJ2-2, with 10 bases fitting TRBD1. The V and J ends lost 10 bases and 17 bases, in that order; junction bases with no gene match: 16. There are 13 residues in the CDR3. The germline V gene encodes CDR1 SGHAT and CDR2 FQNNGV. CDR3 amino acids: CATGQGNTEELFF. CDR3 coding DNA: TGTGCCACGGGACAGGGGAACACCGAGGAGTTATTTTTT.

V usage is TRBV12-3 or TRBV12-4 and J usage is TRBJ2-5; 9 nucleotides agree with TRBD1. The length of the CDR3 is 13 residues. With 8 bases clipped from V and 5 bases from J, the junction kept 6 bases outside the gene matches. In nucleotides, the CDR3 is TGTGCCAGCGGTAGGGGACAGGGCGAGACCCAGTACTTC. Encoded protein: CASGRGQGETQYF.

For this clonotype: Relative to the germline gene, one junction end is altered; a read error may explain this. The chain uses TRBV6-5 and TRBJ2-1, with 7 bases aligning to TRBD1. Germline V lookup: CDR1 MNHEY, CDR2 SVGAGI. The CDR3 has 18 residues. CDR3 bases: TGTGCCAGCAGCCCCGGGACAGCCCTGTGGGTAATAAGGAATGAGCAGTCCTTC. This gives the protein CASSPGTALWVIRNEQSF.

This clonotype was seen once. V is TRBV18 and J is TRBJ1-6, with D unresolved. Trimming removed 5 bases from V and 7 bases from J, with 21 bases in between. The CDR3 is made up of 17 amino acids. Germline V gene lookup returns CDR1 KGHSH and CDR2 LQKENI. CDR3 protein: CASSVEGAGALNSPLHF. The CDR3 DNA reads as TGTGCCAGCTCAGTAGAGGGAGCAGGCGCCTTGAATTCACCCCTCCACTTT. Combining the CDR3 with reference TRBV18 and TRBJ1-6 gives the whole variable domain NAGVMQNPRHLVRRRGQEARLRCSPMKGHSHVYWYRQLPEEGLKFMVYLQKENIIDESGMPKERFSAEFPKEGPSILRIQQVVRGDSAAYFCASSVEGAGALNSPLHFGNGTRLTVT.